This passage covers 28 T cell receptor beta chains from one sample sequenced in a study of blood T cell repertoires in COVID-19. Repertoires were generated with immunoSEQ multiplex PCR, while TCRdb's copy carries only in-frame clones and drops some. The table has 200,000 to 250,000 clones, about nine tenths seen once. The sequenced sample consisted of peripheral blood. These receptors were obtained from a man aged 65-85 years with acute or convalescent COVID-19.

The V gene is TRBV15, the J gene TRBJ1-2, with TRBD1 matching over 8 bases. The germline V gene encodes CDR1 LNHNV and CDR2 YYDKDF (reference sequence). The CDR3 is 17 residues long. J was trimmed by 5 bases and V by 5 bases; bases with no gene match: 16. CDR3 residues: CATSLRTGTGGGYGYTF. The CDR3 region has the DNA TGTGCCACCAGCCTACGGACAGGGACAGGAGGGGGGTATGGCTACACCTTC.

The chain couples TRBV7-9 to TRBJ1-1; the D gene is possibly TRBD1 (5 bases). The germline V gene has CDR1 SEHNR and CDR2 FQNEAQ (reference sequence). The CDR3 loop spans 14 amino acids. The V and J ends lost 7 bases and 2 bases respectively, with 14 bases between them. The DNA of the CDR3 is TGTGCCAGCACCCCTGGGAGGGGCAACACTGAAGCTTTCTTT. Translation: CASTPGRGNTEAFF.

The chain couples TRBV7-9 to TRBJ2-1; TRBD2 agrees at 14 bases. This CDR3 has 19 amino acids. Germline loops: CDR1 SEHNR, CDR2 FQNEAQ (reference sequence). The V segment lost 5 bases and the J segment 5 bases; nucleotides outside the gene matches: 14. The chain's CDR3 is CASSALPGLAGGGNNEQFF. The CDR3 DNA is TGTGCCAGCAGCGCCCTACCTGGACTAGCGGGAGGAGGGAACAATGAGCAGTTCTTC.

This chain connects TRBV29-1 to TRBJ2-1, with D unresolved. Germline V gene data show CDR1 as SQVTM and CDR2 as ANQGSEA. The CDR3 extends over 14 amino acids. Trimming removed 5 bases at V and 1 base at J, with 12 bases between. The CDR3 is CSVSFARSYNEQFF. Written as DNA, the CDR3 is TGCAGCGTTAGTTTTGCTAGATCCTACAATGAGCAGTTCTTC.

V and J are TRBV5-5 and TRBJ1-5; D not resolved. The CDR3 has 14 residues. Germline V gene data show CDR1 as SGHKS and CDR2 as YYEKEE (reference sequence). V was clipped by 4 bases and J by 4 bases, with 12 bases between them. Here the CDR3 reads CASSAAAVNQPQHF. CDR3 DNA sequence: TGTGCCAGCAGCGCGGCGGCTGTTAATCAGCCCCAGCATTTT.

The chain recombines TRBV7-2 with TRBJ1-5; weak D call: TRBD1 (6 bases). CDR3 length equals 15 residues. The germline gives CDR1 SGHTA, CDR2 FQGNSA. V was cut by 1 base and J by 3 bases, with 10 bases left in between. CDR3 DNA: TGTGCCAGCAGCTTAGACAGGGCGATCAATCAGCCCCAGCATTTT. The encoded protein is CASSLDRAINQPQHF.

The V call is TRBV5-1, the J call TRBJ2-2; TRBD1 might be the D (6 bases). CDR1 is SGHRS, CDR2 YFSETQ, per germline. Deletions cut 2 bases from V and 5 bases from J, with 10 bases between. This CDR3 has 14 residues. The CDR3 is CASSLNTGTGELFF. In DNA form, the CDR3 reads TGCGCCAGCAGCTTAAATACAGGGACCGGGGAGCTGTTTTTT.

The chain has TRBV27 and TRBJ1-6, with TRBD1 matching 7 bases. This CDR3 has 18 amino acids. The junction had 14 bases not matched to a gene; V was cut back by 6 bases and J by 3 bases. Germline V lookup: CDR1 MNHEY, CDR2 SMNVEV (reference sequence). CDR3 nucleotide sequence: TGTGCCAGCAGGAGGGGTACGGGACAGTCAAGCTATAATTCACCCCTCCACTTT. Its protein is CASRRGTGQSSYNSPLHF.

This clone appeared a few times. The chain carries TRBV4-1 and TRBJ2-2, with D tentatively TRBD1 (6 bases). Trimming left V 1 base short and J 4 bases short, with 10 bases between. The CDR3 sequence is 15 residues long. CDR1 and CDR2 from the germline V gene are MGHRA and YSYEKL. The CDR3 loop reads CASSQVGAGTGELFF. CDR3 DNA sequence: TGCGCCAGCAGCCAAGTGGGGGCTGGCACCGGGGAGCTGTTTTTT.

This chain links TRBV7-9 with TRBJ2-2; tentatively, D is TRBD1 (6 bases). The CDR3 sequence is 14 residues long. Trimming stripped 5 bases from V and 7 bases from J, with 14 bases between. The germline V gene has CDR1 SEHNR and CDR2 FQNEAQ (reference sequence). CDR3 protein: CASSPEWTVGELFF. The CDR3 region has the DNA TGTGCCAGCAGCCCCGAATGGACAGTCGGGGAGCTGTTTTTT.

V usage is TRBV2 and J usage is TRBJ1-3; 9 bases agree with TRBD1. Trimming took 6 bases from V and 1 from J; bases not matched to a gene: 7. Germline loops: CDR1 SNHLY, CDR2 FYNNEI. This CDR3 contains 16 residues. The CDR3: CASSASGQGSGNTIYF. The CDR3 DNA follows: TGTGCCAGCAGCGCCTCGGGACAGGGATCTGGAAACACCATATATTTT.

The rearrangement uses TRBV9 and TRBJ1-4, with 8 bases fitting TRBD1. V shed 3 bases, J shed 7 bases, and the junction held 5 bases outside the gene matches. Germline V CDR1 and CDR2: SGDLS, YYNGEE. This CDR3 region has 14 residues. In nucleotides, the CDR3 is TGTGCCAGCAGCGGCGGACAGGGTGGTGAAAAACTGTTTTTT. This codes for CASSGGQGGEKLFF. The whole variable domain, filled in from reference TRBV9 and TRBJ1-4, reads DSGVTQTPKHLITATGQRVTLRCSPRSGDLSVYWYQQSLDQGLQFLIQYYNGEERAKGNILERFSAQQFPDLHSELNLSSLELGDSALYFCASSGGQGGEKLFFGSGTQLSVL.

The chain carries TRBV3-1 (or the pseudogene TRBV3-2) and TRBJ2-5, with 11 bases matching TRBD2. Losses at the gene ends were 8 bases for V and 4 bases for J; bases not matched to a gene: 12. The CDR3 totals 16 residues. Germline-derived CDR1 and CDR2 are LGHDT and YNNKEL (reference sequence). The CDR3 spells CASALSGLAESETQYF. The CDR3 nucleotides are TGTGCCAGCGCCCTTTCGGGACTAGCGGAGTCAGAGACCCAGTACTTC.

This CDR3 is CASSQEEGARGSPLHF. CDR3 nucleotide sequence: TGTGCCAGCAGCCAAGAGGAGGGGGCGCGCGGTTCACCCCTCCACTTT. The chain combines TRBV4-2 with TRBJ1-6; 7 positions match TRBD1. The trim removed 0 bases at V and 9 bases at J, leaving 8 bases unmatched. The CDR3 has 16 amino acids. CDR1 and CDR2 from the germline V gene are LGHNA and YNFKEQ.

The chain recombines TRBV6-6 with TRBJ2-1; 11 bases fit TRBD2. V lost 4 bases to trimming and J lost 6 bases; unmatched junction nucleotides: 8. The CDR3 is 16 residues long. Germline V CDR1 and CDR2: MNHNY, SVGAGI (reference sequence). DNA for the CDR3: TGTGCCAGCAGTTCTATAGCGGGAGGGCCCGGCAATGAGCAGTTCTTC. Translation: CASSSIAGGPGNEQFF.

The rearrangement joins TRBV5-1 to TRBJ2-7; 8 bases line up with TRBD2. The CDR3 has 15 amino acids. The V segment lost 3 bases and the J segment 5 bases; nucleotides outside the gene matches: 10. The germline V gene encodes CDR1 SGHRS and CDR2 YFSETQ. CDR3 nucleotides: TGCGCCAGCAGCTCCCGTGGAGCGGGAGTAGACGAGCAGTACTTC. Protein product: CASSSRGAGVDEQYF.

A word on this clone: The same CDR3 can be traced to other DNA sequences in this sample. This chain joins TRBV6-5 and TRBJ2-7, with TRBD2 matching over 8 bases. CDR1 is MNHEY, CDR2 SVGAGI, per germline. V dropped 2 bases and J dropped 1; count of bases not matched to a gene: 4. The CDR3 totals 15 residues. CDR3 nucleotides: TGTGCCAGCAGTTACGGCACTAGCGGTTCCTACGAGCAGTACTTC. It is translated as CASSYGTSGSYEQYF.

The chain couples TRBV5-6 to TRBJ1-2; 10 nucleotides match TRBD1. The CDR3 contains 14 residues. Trimming removed 1 base from V and 4 bases from J; junction bases left unmatched: 1. Germline V gene data show CDR1 as SGHDT and CDR2 as YYEEEE. CDR3 region: CASSLRDRGYGYTF. As DNA, the CDR3 is TGTGCCAGCAGCTTGCGGGACAGGGGCTATGGCTACACCTTC.

The chain employs TRBV10-3 and TRBJ2-7; 10 bases fit TRBD1. J was trimmed by 2 bases and V by 7 bases; bases with no gene match: 5. CDR1 is ENHRY and CDR2 is SYGVKD in the germline V gene. The CDR3 is 14 amino acids. The CDR3 region has the DNA TGTGCCATCAAATCGGACAGGGGGACCTACGAGCAGTACTTC. Protein: CAIKSDRGTYEQYF.

The chain's CDR3 is CARSLLQAQHF. In nucleotides, the CDR3 is TGTGCCAGAAGCCTATTGCAGGCCCAGCATTTT. The chain combines TRBV5-3 with TRBJ1-5; D is ambiguous. TRBV5-3 belongs to the ORF category, with a function that is uncertain. Deletions cut 4 bases from V and 11 bases from J, with 10 bases between. The CDR3 runs 11 residues.

The genes are TRBV2 and TRBJ2-3; 7 bases agree with TRBD2. The germline V gene has CDR1 SNHLY and CDR2 FYNNEI. This CDR3 has 14 amino acids. Trimming cost V 7 bases and J 4 bases; bases outside gene matches: 8. CDR3 loop: CASNVGGRADTQYF. CDR3 coding DNA: TGTGCCAGCAATGTGGGGGGGAGGGCAGATACGCAGTATTTT.

This chain uses TRBV30 with TRBJ2-7; perhaps TRBD2 as D (5 bases). From germline, CDR1 is GTSNPN and CDR2 SVGIG (reference sequence). This CDR3 region has 12 residues. The V gene lost 0 bases and the J gene lost 4 bases, with 7 bases spanning the gap. The CDR3 coding sequence is TGTGCCTGGAGTGTACGGACTTACGAGCAGTACTTC. This translates into CAWSVRTYEQYF.

The gene calls are TRBV6-5 and TRBJ1-3; 9 positions match TRBD1. There are 15 residues in the CDR3. CDR1 is MNHEY, CDR2 SVGAGI, per germline. The trim removed 5 bases at V and 2 bases at J, leaving 4 bases unmatched. CDR3 coding DNA: TGTGCCAGCAGTCCGACAGGGGGGGCTGGAAACACCATATATTTT. Amino acids: CASSPTGGAGNTIYF.

The V gene is TRBV6-1, the J gene TRBJ2-7, with D perhaps TRBD2 (7 bases). Trimming removed 3 bases from V and 2 bases from J, with 17 bases in between. Germline V gives CDR1 MNHNS, CDR2 SASEGT. The length of the CDR3 is 16 residues. CDR3 bases: TGTGCCAGCAGTGAGGGGGGGTGGTGGGACACCTACGAGCAGTACTTC. Protein sequence: CASSEGGWWDTYEQYF.

The chain has TRBV5-1 and TRBJ2-5; 10 bases are shared with TRBD2. Trimming cost V 4 bases and J 5 bases; bases outside gene matches: 8. The CDR3 runs to 15 residues. Germline-derived CDR1 and CDR2 are SGHRS and YFSETQ. This CDR3 is CASSLVLAGEETQYF. CDR3 sequence (DNA): TGCGCCAGCAGCCTTGTGCTAGCGGGAGAGGAGACCCAGTACTTC.

The V gene is TRBV4-1, the J gene TRBJ1-1, with a weak D call TRBD1 (6 bases). The CDR3 is 15 residues long. Trimming shortened V by 1 base and J by 1 base, and 10 bases separated the two germline ends. Germline lookup yields CDR1 MGHRA and CDR2 YSYEKL. CDR3 sequence (DNA): TGCGCCAGCAGCCAAGGAACCAGGGGGAACACTGAAGCTTTCTTT. Its protein is CASSQGTRGNTEAFF.

The rearrangement uses TRBV30 and TRBJ1-2, with D possibly matching TRBD1 (5 bases). This CDR3 comprises 13 residues. Germline CDR1 GTSNPN, CDR2 SVGIG (reference sequence). V was clipped by 4 bases and J by 2 bases, with 11 bases between them. This chain's CDR3 is CAWTQGVNYGYTF. The CDR3 DNA reads TGTGCCTGGACGCAGGGCGTGAACTATGGCTACACCTTC. Together with reference TRBV30 and TRBJ1-2, the CDR3 gives the full variable domain: SQTIHQWPATLVQPVGSPLSLECTVEGTSNPNLYWYRQAAGRGLQLLFYSVGIGQISSEVPQNLSASRPQDRQFILSSKKLLLSDSGFYLCAWTQGVNYGYTFGSGTRLTVV.

The V and J genes are TRBV5-1 and TRBJ2-1; 8 bases map to TRBD1. With V trimmed by 0 bases and J by 7 bases, 12 bases remained unmatched. Germline assignment: CDR1 SGHRS and CDR2 YFSETQ. This CDR3 region has 17 residues. CDR3 amino acids: CASSLVPVTGARNEQFF. The CDR3 nucleotides read TGCGCCAGCAGCTTGGTGCCGGTGACAGGGGCTCGGAATGAGCAGTTCTTC.